The clone carrying this T cell receptor beta chain was found once. What it binds is unknown. A much larger clone lies a single base off, so this may be a read error. This entry is derived from a study of T cells after yellow fever vaccination. TCRdb processed the 5' RACE reads anew with MiXCR; each CDR3 protein has one entry. The sample contains about 58,000 distinct CDR3 sequences, around 7% of which appear only once. Study-level points and caveats: There was a small share of clonotypes that showed up in both the CD4 and CD8 compartments. Booster samples showed a return of most primary-vaccination clones (approximately 95% CD4, around 88% CD8).

Germline loops: CDR1 SGHVS, CDR2 FQNEAQ. The CDR3 has 14 amino acids. The clonotype was recovered from a man aged 18 to 30 who received the YFV17D yellow fever vaccine. The chain couples TRBV7-8 to TRBJ2-2, with TRBD1 as a possible D gene (6 bases). The material was CD8+ T cells sorted from PBMCs, obtained on the day of the first yellow fever vaccination. The CDR3: CASSPPGQTGKLFF. For the CDR3, the DNA is TGTGCCAGCAGCCCGCCCGGACAGACCGGGAAGCTGTTTTTT.